Listed below are T cell receptor beta chains from one sample, sequenced in a study of T-cell reconstitution after alpha-beta-depleted transplantation in children. TCRdb recomputed calls from the PCR reads with MiXCR, one row per CDR3 protein. The repertoire holds about 200,000 distinct CDR3 sequences, with around 9.2% as singletons. This sample comprised PBMCs, mostly from graft donor cells, obtained 360 days after TCRalphabeta/CD19-depleted stem cell transplant. These receptors were collected from a male patient between 2 and 10 years old who had a stem cell transplant for acute myeloid leukemia, so the T cells may come from the graft donor. The CDR3 runs from the conserved cysteine through the conserved F or W. D genes are given only for firm matches. The listing skips clone size in some rows; elsewhere it reads once, few, many or a size class.

CDR3 protein,CDR3 DNA,J gene,D gene,V gene,clone size
CSASTGGGSGELFF,TGCAGTGCTTCGACCGGGGGAGGGTCCGGGGAGCTGTTTTTT,TRBJ2-2,TRBD2,TRBV20-1,many
CASSQTAYNYGYTF,TGTGCCAGCAGCCAGACCGCGTACAACTATGGCTACACCTTC,TRBJ1-2,-,TRBV14,few
CASSLEWGRDRQYF,TGTGCCAGCAGCTTAGAATGGGGACGGGATAGGCAGTATTTT,TRBJ2-3,-,TRBV7-2,-
CASSLILGLHGETQYF,TGTGCCAGCAGCTTAATACTGGGACTCCACGGGGAGACCCAGTACTTC,TRBJ2-5,-,TRBV7-8,few
CASSQDIGRGNEQFF,TGCGCCAGCAGCCAAGATATCGGCAGGGGCAATGAGCAGTTCTTC,TRBJ2-1,-,TRBV4-1,many
CSAYRTSTDTQYF,TGCAGTGCCTATCGGACTAGCACAGATACGCAGTATTTT,TRBJ2-3,-,TRBV20-1,few
CASSYRPAAGGRETQYF,TGTGCCAGCAGTTACCGTCCCGCTGCGGGAGGGCGAGAGACCCAGTACTTC,TRBJ2-5,TRBD2,TRBV6-2/TRBV6-3,-
CASSPRQGANSNYGYTF,TGCGCCAGCAGCCCGAGACAGGGGGCGAATTCGAACTATGGCTACACCTTC,TRBJ1-2,TRBD1,TRBV5-1,many
CSSGLAAGYEETQYF,TGCAGCTCGGGACTAGCGGCGGGCTACGAAGAGACCCAGTACTTC,TRBJ2-5,TRBD2,TRBV29-1,few
CASSMLAGVREQFF,TGTGCCAGCAGTATGTTAGCGGGAGTTCGTGAGCAGTTCTTC,TRBJ2-1,TRBD2,TRBV12-3/TRBV12-4,many
CSAAGHLFGANVLTF,TGCAGTGCTGCGGGACACCTCTTTGGGGCCAACGTCCTGACTTTC,TRBJ2-6,-,TRBV20-1,many
CASSMGTNYGYTF,TGTGCCAGTAGTATGGGGACCAACTATGGCTACACCTTC,TRBJ1-2,-,TRBV19,-
CSASAGVVRETQYF,TGCAGTGCTAGCGCGGGGGTGGTCCGGGAGACCCAGTACTTC,TRBJ2-5,TRBD2,TRBV20-1,few
CASSLGTATQYF,TGTGCCAGCAGCTTAGGAACAGCTACGCAGTATTTT,TRBJ2-3,-,TRBV7-3,few
CSVESQTLMNTEAFF,TGCAGCGTTGAATCTCAGACCCTCATGAACACTGAAGCTTTCTTT,TRBJ1-1,-,TRBV29-1,-
CSVGGPGAEAFF,TGCAGCGTTGGGGGGCCTGGAGCTGAAGCTTTCTTT,TRBJ1-1,-,TRBV29-1,-
CASSLNGAEETQYF,TGCGCCAGCAGCTTGAATGGGGCTGAAGAGACCCAGTACTTC,TRBJ2-5,-,TRBV5-1,-
CSAIGQGGEKLFF,TGCAGTGCTATCGGACAGGGAGGTGAAAAACTGTTTTTT,TRBJ1-4,TRBD1,TRBV20-1,few
CSARGGSSGANVLTF,TGCAGTGCTAGAGGGGGGAGCTCTGGGGCCAACGTCCTGACTTTC,TRBJ2-6,-,TRBV20-1,-
CASSWVHEQYF,TGTGCCAGCAGTTGGGTCCACGAGCAGTACTTC,TRBJ2-7,-,TRBV7-9,few
CASSFRAPGTGTNAEAFF,TGTGCCAGCAGTTTTAGGGCCCCCGGGACAGGGACGAACGCTGAAGCTTTCTTT,TRBJ1-1,TRBD1,TRBV12-3/TRBV12-4,-
CASSLMTDSNQPQHF,TGTGCCAGCAGCTTAATGACAGATAGCAATCAGCCCCAGCATTTT,TRBJ1-5,-,TRBV7-8,-
CASSLGGLSTDTQYF,TGTGCCAGCAGTTTAGGGGGACTTTCCACAGATACGCAGTATTTT,TRBJ2-3,-,TRBV12-3/TRBV12-4,many
CAISEHLRMTQYF,TGTGCCATCAGTGAGCATTTGAGGATGACCCAGTACTTC,TRBJ2-5,-,TRBV10-3,-
CSASSLNQPQHF,TGCAGTGCTAGTTCACTCAATCAGCCCCAGCATTTT,TRBJ1-5,-,TRBV20-1,-
CASSEQGIDEQYF,TGTGCCAGCAGCGAACAGGGGATCGACGAGCAGTACTTC,TRBJ2-7,TRBD1,TRBV2,few
CASSSQGATTQETQYF,TGTGCCAGCAGTTCTCAGGGGGCGACGACCCAAGAGACCCAGTACTTC,TRBJ2-5,TRBD1,TRBV7-4,once
CASSLHGTPIEAFF,TGTGCCAGCAGTTTACATGGGACACCAATTGAAGCTTTCTTT,TRBJ1-1,-,TRBV12-3/TRBV12-4,few
CASSLGAGGRAQSYEQYF,TGCGCCAGCAGCTTGGGGGCTGGCGGGAGGGCCCAATCCTACGAGCAGTACTTC,TRBJ2-7,TRBD2,TRBV5-1,many
CASSTQGTFNYGYTF,TGTGCCAGTAGTACACAGGGCACTTTTAACTATGGCTACACCTTC,TRBJ1-2,-,TRBV19,many
CASSFSPGLNTEAFF,TGCGCCAGCAGCTTTAGTCCAGGCTTAAACACTGAAGCTTTCTTT,TRBJ1-1,-,TRBV5-1,few
CARSPGTSGYQSGANVLTF,TGTGCCAGAAGCCCTGGGACTAGCGGCTACCAATCTGGGGCCAACGTCCTGACTTTC,TRBJ2-6,TRBD2,TRBV5-3,-
CASSPGPGGSPLHF,TGTGCCAGCAGCCCGGGACCTGGGGGTTCACCCCTCCACTTT,TRBJ1-6,-,TRBV7-9,few
CASGTDKTYGLFF,TGTGCCAGCGGGACAGACAAAACCTACGGGCTGTTTTTT,TRBJ1-4,TRBD1,TRBV12-3/TRBV12-4,many
CASSQRTANTEAFF,TGTGCCAGCAGCCAACGGACGGCGAACACTGAAGCTTTCTTT,TRBJ1-1,-,TRBV4-2,many
CSASWNGVSKNIQYF,TGCAGTGCTAGTTGGAACGGGGTTTCCAAAAACATTCAGTACTTC,TRBJ2-4,-,TRBV20-1,-
CASSQERRSSYEQYF,TGCGCCAGCAGCCAAGAACGACGGAGCTCCTACGAGCAGTACTTC,TRBJ2-7,-,TRBV4-3,few
CSASPSPYEQYF,TGCAGTGCCTCCCCTAGCCCCTACGAGCAGTACTTC,TRBJ2-7,-,TRBV20-1,many
CASSLLREGPDTQYF,TGTGCCAGCAGTTTATTGCGGGAGGGCCCGGATACGCAGTATTTT,TRBJ2-3,TRBD2,TRBV12-3/TRBV12-4,many
CASRTGQRQPQHF,TGTGCCAGCAGGACGGGGCAGCGTCAGCCCCAGCATTTT,TRBJ1-5,-,TRBV27,-
CATSAWGSSYNSPLHF,TGTGCCACCAGTGCCTGGGGAAGCTCCTATAATTCACCCCTCCACTTT,TRBJ1-6,-,TRBV24-1,-
CASSLVGGLPGELFF,TGTGCCAGCAGCTTAGTAGGAGGGCTCCCCGGGGAGCTGTTTTTT,TRBJ2-2,-,TRBV7-2,-
CASRPRDGSPLHF,TGTGCCAGCAGGCCCCGGGACGGATCACCCCTCCACTTT,TRBJ1-6,-,TRBV7-9,many
CASRRQLSSTDTQYF,TGTGCCAGCAGACGACAGCTTTCTAGCACAGATACGCAGTATTTT,TRBJ2-3,-,TRBV7-2,-
CATSREGAKRGEETQYF,TGTGCCACCAGCAGAGAAGGTGCTAAGCGGGGGGAGGAGACCCAGTACTTC,TRBJ2-5,TRBD2,TRBV15,few
CSARDLTGAKNIQYF,TGCAGTGCTAGAGATCTAACGGGCGCCAAAAACATTCAGTACTTC,TRBJ2-4,-,TRBV20-1,few
CASSLGTHRYNEQFF,TGCGCCAGCAGCTTGGGGACGCATAGATACAATGAGCAGTTCTTC,TRBJ2-1,-,TRBV5-1,many
CASSIGDLPPTF,TGTGCCAGTAGTATAGGCGACCTTCCCCCTACCTTC,TRBJ2-7,-,TRBV19,many
CASSLSGTAPRGYTF,TGTGCCAGCAGTTTATCCGGGACAGCACCGCGGGGCTACACCTTC,TRBJ1-2,TRBD1,TRBV28,few
CASSLGGQFTDTQYF,TGTGCCAGCAGCTTAGGAGGCCAGTTCACAGATACGCAGTATTTT,TRBJ2-3,-,TRBV7-2,few
CASSLRTSGNNEQFF,TGTGCCAGCAGCCTTAGGACTAGCGGCAACAATGAGCAGTTCTTC,TRBJ2-1,TRBD2,TRBV14,-
CASSGGTRDGKYGYTF,TGTGCCAGCAGTGGAGGTACTAGGGACGGCAAATATGGCTACACCTTC,TRBJ1-2,-,TRBV12-3/TRBV12-4,few
CASSLVTPRTSGKQETQYF,TGTGCCAGCAGCTTGGTGACTCCAAGGACTAGCGGCAAACAAGAGACCCAGTACTTC,TRBJ2-5,TRBD2,TRBV11-1,-
CVTSDLLGLPQETQYF,TGTGTCACCAGTGATTTGCTGGGACTGCCTCAAGAGACCCAGTACTTC,TRBJ2-5,-,TRBV24-1,-